One sample yielded the 19 T cell receptor beta chains listed below, sequenced in a study of T cells in Graves' hyperthyroidism and ophthalmopathy. Amplified TCR beta CDR3 regions came from RNA transcripts. RT-PCR in the first round (using the HTBI primer set) targeted the TCR CDR3. A single record per CDR3 protein comes from TCRdb applying MiXCR to the multiplex PCR reads. The repertoire holds about 400,000 distinct CDR3 sequences, with more than 12% as singletons. The specimen sequenced was blood. The receptors were gathered from a woman younger than 45 with Graves' hyperthyroidism.

On this clonotype: It may be a read error: a sequence one base away is much more abundant. The chain has TRBV12-3 or TRBV12-4 and TRBJ2-5, with a possible D match to TRBD1 (5 bases). This CDR3 region has 14 residues. CDR3 coding DNA: TGTACCAGCAGTTTAGGCCAGGGACAAGAGACCCAGTACTTC. Its translation: CTSSLGQGQETQYF.

V gene TRBV14 combines with J gene TRBJ1-5; 8 bases fit TRBD1. Germline values: CDR1 SGHDN, CDR2 FVKESK. V lost 5 bases to trimming and J lost 3 bases; unmatched junction nucleotides: 6. CDR3 length: 15 residues. CDR3 sequence reads: CASSGQGHNNQPQHF. CDR3 DNA sequence: TGTGCCAGCAGCGGACAGGGACATAACAATCAGCCCCAGCATTTT.

Many counts were recorded for this clonotype. The chain joins TRBV4-1 to TRBJ2-7; 16 nucleotides align to TRBD2. V lost 4 bases and J lost 5; bases outside the gene matches: 14. This CDR3 is 19 amino acids long. The germline V gene encodes CDR1 MGHRA and CDR2 YSYEKL. The CDR3, as DNA: TGCGCCAGCAGCCCTTCCGGGACTAGCGGGAGGGAGGGGCGTCACGAGCAGTACTTC. Residues: CASSPSGTSGREGRHEQYF.

This clonotype has only a few counts. J is TRBJ2-7 and V is TRBV19; 7 nucleotides align to TRBD2. The CDR3 loop spans 15 amino acids. J was trimmed by 3 bases and V by 2 bases; bases with no gene match: 7. Germline CDR1 is LNHDA and CDR2 is SQIVND (reference sequence). The CDR3 coding sequence is TGTGCCAGTAGTATATCAAGCGGGATCAGCTACGAGCAGTACTTC. Translating it yields CASSISSGISYEQYF.

The chain links TRBV5-1 to TRBJ2-3; TRBD2 agrees at 14 bases. This CDR3 has 15 amino acids. The germline CDR1 and CDR2 sequences are SGHRS and YFSETQ. J lost 7 bases, V lost 1 base, and 2 bases had no gene match. DNA for the CDR3: TGCGCCAGCAGCTTGCGACTAGCGGGAGGGAATACGCAGTATTTT. Its translation is CASSLRLAGGNTQYF.

At least ten counts were recorded for this clonotype. The chain is built from TRBV12-3 or TRBV12-4 and TRBJ2-7, with TRBD1 as a possible D gene (6 bases). Trimming removed 0 bases from V and 2 bases from J, with 11 bases in between. The length of the CDR3 is 15 residues. The CDR3 sequence: CASSLARDIAYEQYF. The CDR3 coding sequence is TGTGCCAGCAGTTTAGCCAGGGACATCGCCTACGAGCAGTACTTC.

This clonotype came up many times. The chain combines TRBV28 with TRBJ2-1; TRBD2 is a possible D gene (5 bases). Trimming pared 5 bases from V and 2 bases from J, leaving 13 bases between. CDR3 length: 15 amino acids. Germline CDR1 MDHEN, CDR2 SYDVKM. For the CDR3, the DNA is TGTGCCAGCAGTCCCCGGGAAAGTACCTACAATGAGCAGTTCTTC. This sequence encodes CASSPRESTYNEQFF.

This clonotype was counted between two and nine times. The rearrangement links TRBV2 to TRBJ2-3; 10 positions match TRBD1. Germline CDR1 reads SNHLY; CDR2 reads FYNNEI. The J segment lost 6 bases and the V segment lost 6 bases, leaving 6 bases of the junction unmatched. The CDR3 length is 14 residues. The CDR3 protein is CASSDRGRLDTQYF. CDR3 in DNA: TGTGCCAGCAGCGACAGGGGGCGGCTGGATACGCAGTATTTT.

Concerning this clonotype: A much larger clone differs by one base, so this may be a read error. The chain couples TRBV28 to TRBJ2-7; 7 nucleotides agree with TRBD2. Germline V gives CDR1 MDHEN, CDR2 SYDVKM. This CDR3 is built from 12 residues. Trimming at V came to 6 bases and at J to 3 bases, leaving 2 bases not matched to a gene. This CDR3 reads CASRASGYEQYF. CDR3 coding DNA: TGTGCCAGCAGGGCTAGCGGCTACGAGCAGTACTTC.

The table lists this clonotype with a few counts. V gene TRBV10-3 combines with J gene TRBJ2-5; D gene unclear. The CDR3 covers 12 residues. Germline CDR1 is ENHRY and CDR2 is SYGVKD. The V and J ends lost 9 bases and 7 bases respectively, with 15 bases between them. CDR3 sequence (DNA): TGTGCCATAGGGCCCGGCGAAGGGACCCAGTACTTC. The encoded protein is CAIGPGEGTQYF.

This clonotype was observed at least ten times. The rearrangement joins TRBV7-8 to TRBJ2-5, with D unclear. The CDR3 consists of 13 residues. CDR1 is SGHVS, CDR2 FQNEAQ, per germline. Trimming removed 5 bases at V and 4 bases at J, with 11 bases between. The CDR3 loop is CASSGPPSETQYF. The CDR3 DNA sequence: TGTGCCAGCAGCGGTCCCCCCTCAGAGACCCAGTACTTC.

The rearrangement joins TRBV11-2 to TRBJ1-3; a possible D gene is TRBD1 (6 bases). The ends were cut back, 1 base at V and 2 bases at J, with 9 bases in the middle. CDR3 length equals 15 residues. Germline-derived CDR1 and CDR2 are SGHAT and FQNNGV. The CDR3 DNA is TGTGCCAGCAGCTTAGGGGGACAAGCTGGAAACACCATATATTTT. It yields the protein CASSLGGQAGNTIYF.

This clonotype has ten or more counts. The rearrangement joins TRBV3-1 to TRBJ2-3; either TRBD1 or TRBD2 may fit D (5 bases each). The CDR3 extends over 15 amino acids. Germline CDR1 and CDR2: LGHDT and YNNKEL (reference sequence). Deletions cut 5 bases from V and 0 bases from J, with 12 bases between. This CDR3 is CASSTPGTSTDTQYF. CDR3 coding DNA: TGTGCCAGCAGCACCCCCGGGACGAGCACAGATACGCAGTATTTT.

This clonotype was detected ten times or more. The gene calls are TRBV3-1 and TRBJ2-1; 10 bases agree with TRBD2. CDR1 is LGHDT, CDR2 YNNKEL, per germline (reference sequence). The CDR3 length is 19 residues. The J segment lost 7 bases and the V segment lost 0 bases, leaving 15 bases of the junction unmatched. The chain's CDR3 is CASSQEILASGGWGNEQFF. CDR3 DNA: TGTGCCAGCAGCCAAGAGATATTGGCTAGCGGGGGATGGGGAAATGAGCAGTTCTTC.

The table lists this clonotype with many counts. The chain couples TRBV27 to TRBJ2-1, with 16 positions matching TRBD2. The J segment lost 7 bases and the V segment lost 2 bases, leaving 5 bases of the junction unmatched. This CDR3 comprises 17 residues. CDR1 is MNHEY and CDR2 is SMNVEV in the germline V gene (reference sequence). CDR3 protein: CASSLGTSGRAGNEQFF. CDR3 DNA: TGTGCCAGCAGTTTAGGGACTAGCGGGAGGGCCGGGAATGAGCAGTTCTTC.

This clonotype was seen ten or more times. The chain has TRBV5-8 and TRBJ2-7; 8 bases fit TRBD1. The CDR3 totals 16 residues. V lost 4 bases to trimming and J lost 0 bases; unmatched junction nucleotides: 9. Germline CDR1 SGHTS, CDR2 YDEGEE. DNA of the CDR3: TGTGCCAGCAGCACACGGACAGGGCCCAGCTCCTACGAGCAGTACTTC. Amino acid sequence: CASSTRTGPSSYEQYF. The full variable domain, completed using reference TRBV5-8 and TRBJ2-7, is EAGVTQSPTHLIKTRGQQATLRCSPISGHTSVYWYQQALGLGLQFLLWYDEGEERNRGNFPPRFSGRQFPNYSSELNVNALELEDSALYLCASSTRTGPSSYEQYFGPGTRLTVT.

This clonotype was seen only once. CDR3 in amino acids: CASSLGRDRVSTGELFF. CDR3 nucleotides: TGTGCCAGCAGCTTAGGCCGGGACAGGGTATCCACCGGGGAGCTGTTTTTT. V usage is TRBV7-6 and J usage is TRBJ2-2; the match to TRBD1 covers 9 bases. The length of the CDR3 is 17 residues. Unmatched junction bases numbered 7, after V lost 1 base and J lost 4 bases. Germline lookup yields CDR1 SGHVS and CDR2 FNYEAQ.

This clonotype was counted at least ten times. This chain joins TRBV18 and TRBJ1-5; 10 positions match TRBD1. The ends lost 3 bases at V and 7 bases at J; junction bases unmatched: 3. CDR3 size: 14 residues. CDR1 and CDR2 from the germline V gene are KGHSH and LQKENI. The DNA for the CDR3 is TGTGCCAGCTCACCGGGACAGGGGATACAGCCCCAGCATTTT. It is translated as CASSPGQGIQPQHF.

This chain joins TRBV19 and TRBJ2-1; D not resolved. V shed 5 bases and J shed 2 bases, with 7 bases lying between them. Germline lookup yields CDR1 LNHDA and CDR2 SQIVND (reference sequence). The CDR3 extends over 13 amino acids. The CDR3 here is CASSALTYNEQFF. The CDR3 bases are TGTGCCAGTAGTGCCTTGACCTACAATGAGCAGTTCTTC.